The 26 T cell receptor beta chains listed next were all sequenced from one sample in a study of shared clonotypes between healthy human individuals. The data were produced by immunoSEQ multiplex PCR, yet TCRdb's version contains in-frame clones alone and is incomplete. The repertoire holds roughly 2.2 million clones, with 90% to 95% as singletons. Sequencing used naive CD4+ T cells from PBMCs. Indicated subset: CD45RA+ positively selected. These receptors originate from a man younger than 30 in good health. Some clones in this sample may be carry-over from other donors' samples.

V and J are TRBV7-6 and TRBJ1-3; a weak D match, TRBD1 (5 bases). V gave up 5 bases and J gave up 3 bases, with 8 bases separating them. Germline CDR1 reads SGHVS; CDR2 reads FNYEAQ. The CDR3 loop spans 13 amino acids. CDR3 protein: CASSGGVGNTIYF. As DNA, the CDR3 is TGTGCCAGCAGCGGGGGGGTTGGAAACACCATATATTTT.

Here the CDR3 reads CASSPGTGAIGRAFF. CDR3 bases: TGTGCCAGCTCACCAGGGACAGGGGCGATTGGAAGAGCTTTCTTT. The chain couples TRBV18 to TRBJ1-1; 10 nucleotides line up with TRBD1. The CDR3 sequence is 15 residues long. CDR1 is KGHSH and CDR2 is LQKENI in the germline V gene. After removal of 2 bases from V and 10 bases from J, the junction contained 10 bases not matched to a gene.

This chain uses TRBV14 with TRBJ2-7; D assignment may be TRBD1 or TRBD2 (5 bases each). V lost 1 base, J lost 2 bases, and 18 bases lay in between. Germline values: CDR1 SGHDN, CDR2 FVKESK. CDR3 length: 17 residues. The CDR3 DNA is TGTGCCAGCAGCCAAGCGAGACTAACAGGTGGTCCCTACGAGCAGTACTTC. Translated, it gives CASSQARLTGGPYEQYF.

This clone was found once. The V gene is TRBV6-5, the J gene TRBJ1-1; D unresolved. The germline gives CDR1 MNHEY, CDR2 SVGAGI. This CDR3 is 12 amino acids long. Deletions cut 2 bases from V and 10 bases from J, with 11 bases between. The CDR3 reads CASSYVQGRAFF. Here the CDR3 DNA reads TGTGCCAGCAGTTACGTACAAGGGCGAGCTTTCTTT.

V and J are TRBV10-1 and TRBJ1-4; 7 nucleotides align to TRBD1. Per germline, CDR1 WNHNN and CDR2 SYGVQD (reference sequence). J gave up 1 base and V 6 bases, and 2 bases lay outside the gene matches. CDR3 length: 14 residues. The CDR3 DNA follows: TGCGCCAGCAGCCAGGGGGAAACTAATGAAAAACTGTTTTTT. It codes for CASSQGETNEKLFF.

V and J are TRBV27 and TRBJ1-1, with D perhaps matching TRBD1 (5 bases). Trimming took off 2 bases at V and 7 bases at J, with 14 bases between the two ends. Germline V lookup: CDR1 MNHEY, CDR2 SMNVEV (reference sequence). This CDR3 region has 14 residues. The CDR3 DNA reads TGTGCCAGCAGTTTAGGAGGGGTCGTGGTTGAAGCTTTCTTT. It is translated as CASSLGGVVVEAFF.

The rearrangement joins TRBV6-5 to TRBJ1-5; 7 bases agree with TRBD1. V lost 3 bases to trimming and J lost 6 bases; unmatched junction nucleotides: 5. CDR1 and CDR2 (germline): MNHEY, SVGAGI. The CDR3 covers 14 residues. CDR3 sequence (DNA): TGTGCCAGCAGTTATACAGGGGAGGGTCAGCCCCAGCATTTT. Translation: CASSYTGEGQPQHF.

In DNA form, the CDR3 reads TGTGCCAGCAGGAGGGACAGCTCCTACAATGAGCAGTTCTTC. This sequence encodes CASRRDSSYNEQFF. The chain combines TRBV6-6 with TRBJ2-1, with 7 bases fitting TRBD1. V was clipped by 6 bases and J by 0 bases; unmatched bases: 2. This CDR3 spans 14 amino acids. CDR1 is MNHNY, CDR2 SVGAGI, per germline (reference sequence).

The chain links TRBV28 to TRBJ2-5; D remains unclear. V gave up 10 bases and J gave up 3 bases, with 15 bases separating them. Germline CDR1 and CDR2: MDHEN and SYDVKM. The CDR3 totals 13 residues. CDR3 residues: CATTPGTEETQYF. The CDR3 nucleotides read TGTGCCACAACCCCCGGAACCGAAGAGACCCAGTACTTC.

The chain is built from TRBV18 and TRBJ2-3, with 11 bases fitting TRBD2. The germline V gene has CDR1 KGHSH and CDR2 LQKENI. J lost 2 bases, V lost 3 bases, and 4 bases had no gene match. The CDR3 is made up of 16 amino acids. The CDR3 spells CASSPLGLADTDTQYF. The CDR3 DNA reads TGTGCCAGCTCACCTTTGGGACTAGCGGACACAGATACGCAGTATTTT. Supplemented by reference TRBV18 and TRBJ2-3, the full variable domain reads NAGVMQNPRHLVRRRGQEARLRCSPMKGHSHVYWYRQLPEEGLKFMVYLQKENIIDESGMPKERFSAEFPKEGPSILRIQQVVRGDSAAYFCASSPLGLADTDTQYFGPGTRLTVL.

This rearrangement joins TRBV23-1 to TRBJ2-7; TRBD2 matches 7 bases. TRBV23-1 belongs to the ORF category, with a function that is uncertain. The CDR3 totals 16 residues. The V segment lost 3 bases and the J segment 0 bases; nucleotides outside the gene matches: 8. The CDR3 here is CASSHPSASGSYEQYF. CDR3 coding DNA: TGCGCCAGCAGTCATCCAAGCGCTAGCGGCTCCTACGAGCAGTACTTC.

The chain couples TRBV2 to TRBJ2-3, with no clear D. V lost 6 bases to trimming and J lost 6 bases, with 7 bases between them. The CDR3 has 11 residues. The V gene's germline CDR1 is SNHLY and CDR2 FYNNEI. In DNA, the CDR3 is TGTGCCAGCAGGGGGTGGGATACGCAGTATTTT. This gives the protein CASRGWDTQYF.

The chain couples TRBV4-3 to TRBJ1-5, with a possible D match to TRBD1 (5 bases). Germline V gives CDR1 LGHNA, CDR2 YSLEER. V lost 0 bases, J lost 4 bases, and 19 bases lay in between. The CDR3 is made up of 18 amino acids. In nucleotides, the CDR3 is TGCGCCAGCAGCCAAGATCGGGGTTGGGGGTTAGGAAATCAGCCCCAGCATTTT. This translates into CASSQDRGWGLGNQPQHF.

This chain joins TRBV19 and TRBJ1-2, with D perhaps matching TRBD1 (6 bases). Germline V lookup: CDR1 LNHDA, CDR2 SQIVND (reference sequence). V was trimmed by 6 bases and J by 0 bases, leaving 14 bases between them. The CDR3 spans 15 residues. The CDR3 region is CASRDPGQTNYGYTF. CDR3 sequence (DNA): TGTGCCAGTAGGGATCCAGGACAGACTAACTATGGCTACACCTTC.

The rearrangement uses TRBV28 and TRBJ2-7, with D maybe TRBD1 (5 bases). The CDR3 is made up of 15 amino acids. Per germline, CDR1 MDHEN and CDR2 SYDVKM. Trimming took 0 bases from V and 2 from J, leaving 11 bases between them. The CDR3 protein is CASSLWFTGTYEQYF. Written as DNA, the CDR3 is TGTGCCAGCAGTTTATGGTTCACAGGAACCTACGAGCAGTACTTC.

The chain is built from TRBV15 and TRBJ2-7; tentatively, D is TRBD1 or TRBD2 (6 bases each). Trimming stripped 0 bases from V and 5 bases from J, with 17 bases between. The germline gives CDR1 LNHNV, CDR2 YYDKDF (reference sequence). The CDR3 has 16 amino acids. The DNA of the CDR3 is TGTGCCACCAGCAGAGAGGAGGGGACACTCCGACACGAGCAGTACTTC. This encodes CATSREEGTLRHEQYF.

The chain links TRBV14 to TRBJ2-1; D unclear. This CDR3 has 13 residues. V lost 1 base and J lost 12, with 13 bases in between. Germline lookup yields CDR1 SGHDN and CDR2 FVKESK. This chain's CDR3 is CASSQALPLGQFF. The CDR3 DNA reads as TGTGCCAGCAGCCAAGCCCTTCCCCTTGGGCAGTTCTTC.

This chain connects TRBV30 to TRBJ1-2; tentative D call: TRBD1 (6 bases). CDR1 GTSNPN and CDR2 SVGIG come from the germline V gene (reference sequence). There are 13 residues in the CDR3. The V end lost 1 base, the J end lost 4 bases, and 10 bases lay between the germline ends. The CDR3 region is CAWSADSGYGYTF. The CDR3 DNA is TGTGCCTGGAGTGCGGACAGTGGCTATGGCTACACCTTC.

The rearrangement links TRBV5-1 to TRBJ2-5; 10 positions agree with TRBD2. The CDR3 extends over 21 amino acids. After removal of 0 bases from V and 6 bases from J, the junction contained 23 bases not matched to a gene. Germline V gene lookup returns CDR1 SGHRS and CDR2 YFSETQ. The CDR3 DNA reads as TGCGCCAGCAGCTTGGGGGGTATTGCCCCAGAGATCATAGCGGGAGGAAAGACCCAGTACTTC. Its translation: CASSLGGIAPEIIAGGKTQYF.

CDR3 residues: CATSRRDRGAQETQYF. The CDR3 region has the DNA TGTGCCACCAGCCGAAGGGACAGGGGGGCCCAAGAGACCCAGTACTTC. The gene calls are TRBV15 and TRBJ2-5; 11 bases map to TRBD1. The ends lost 5 bases at V and 1 base at J; junction bases unmatched: 6. The CDR3 sequence is 16 residues long. Germline CDR1 LNHNV, CDR2 YYDKDF (reference sequence).

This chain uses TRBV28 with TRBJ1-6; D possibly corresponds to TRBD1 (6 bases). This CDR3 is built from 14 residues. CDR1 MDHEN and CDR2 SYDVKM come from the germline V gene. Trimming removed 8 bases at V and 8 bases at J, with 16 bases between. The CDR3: CASFSPGAYSPLHF. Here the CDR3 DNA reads TGTGCCAGCTTCTCCCCAGGGGCATATTCACCCCTCCACTTT.

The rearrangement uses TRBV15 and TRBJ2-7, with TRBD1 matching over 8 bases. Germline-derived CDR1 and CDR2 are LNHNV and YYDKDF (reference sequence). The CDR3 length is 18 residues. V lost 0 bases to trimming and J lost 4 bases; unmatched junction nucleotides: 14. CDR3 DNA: TGTGCCACCAGCAGAGACACAAAACCGGGACAGGTTGTTTACGAGCAGTACTTC. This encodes CATSRDTKPGQVVYEQYF. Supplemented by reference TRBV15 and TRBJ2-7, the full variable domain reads DAMVIQNPRYQVTQFGKPVTLSCSQTLNHNVMYWYQQKSSQAPKLLFHYYDKDFNNEADTPDNFQSRRPNTSFCFLDIRSPGLGDTAMYLCATSRDTKPGQVVYEQYFGPGTRLTVT.

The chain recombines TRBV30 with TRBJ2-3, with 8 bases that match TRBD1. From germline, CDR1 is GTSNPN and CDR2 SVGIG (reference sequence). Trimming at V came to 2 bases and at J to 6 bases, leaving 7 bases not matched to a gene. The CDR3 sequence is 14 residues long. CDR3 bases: TGTGCCTGGAGTCAGGGGGCTGTTCGGGATACGCAGTATTTT. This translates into CAWSQGAVRDTQYF.

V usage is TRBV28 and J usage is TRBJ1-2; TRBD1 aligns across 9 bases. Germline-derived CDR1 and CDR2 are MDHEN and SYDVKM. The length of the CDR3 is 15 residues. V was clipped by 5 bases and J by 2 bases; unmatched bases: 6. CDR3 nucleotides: TGTGCCAGCAGTCTCGGGACAGGGCCGAACTATGGCTACACCTTC. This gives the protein CASSLGTGPNYGYTF.

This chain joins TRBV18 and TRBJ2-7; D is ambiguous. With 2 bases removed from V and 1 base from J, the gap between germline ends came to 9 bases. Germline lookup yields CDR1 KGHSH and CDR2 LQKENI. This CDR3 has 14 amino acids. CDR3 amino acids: CASSPSGPSYEQYF. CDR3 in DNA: TGTGCCAGCTCACCATCGGGCCCTTCCTACGAGCAGTACTTC.

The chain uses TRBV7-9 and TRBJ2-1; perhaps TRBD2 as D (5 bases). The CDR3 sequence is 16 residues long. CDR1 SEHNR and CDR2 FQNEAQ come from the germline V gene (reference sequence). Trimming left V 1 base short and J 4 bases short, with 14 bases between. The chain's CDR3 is CASSLVEGWIYNEQFF. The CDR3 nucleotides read TGTGCCAGCAGCTTAGTCGAGGGCTGGATTTACAATGAGCAGTTCTTC.